One sample yielded the 30 T cell receptor beta chains listed below, sequenced in a study of blood T cell repertoires in COVID-19. Only in-frame clones appear in the TCRdb table, and some are missing; sequencing was by immunoSEQ multiplex PCR. The table includes fewer than 250,000 clones, 70% to 90% detected once. The sample was peripheral blood. These receptors came from a woman between 45 and 65 years old with acute or convalescent COVID-19.

This clone showed up just a few times. The V gene is TRBV18, the J gene TRBJ1-1; possibly TRBD1 for D (5 bases). CDR3 length: 14 amino acids. The V gene lost 4 bases and the J gene lost 3 bases, with 12 bases spanning the gap. Germline CDR1 is KGHSH and CDR2 is LQKENI. The CDR3 DNA sequence: TGTGCCAGCTCACTAAACGGAGGGGACACTGAAGCTTTCTTT. Translated: CASSLNGGDTEAFF.

This clone appeared a single time. This chain uses TRBV5-8 with TRBJ2-5; 7 bases fit TRBD1. The V gene end was trimmed by 4 bases and the J gene end by 3 bases; junction bases not matched to a gene: 15. This CDR3 contains 17 residues. Germline CDR1 reads SGHTS; CDR2 reads YDEGEE. Here the CDR3 DNA reads TGTGCCAGCAGCCACTTAAGGGGGCAGGGGCCAAAAGAGACCCAGTACTTC. Its protein is CASSHLRGQGPKETQYF.

This chain joins TRBV5-1 and TRBJ1-1, with TRBD1 matching 10 bases. The CDR3 runs to 13 residues. V was pared by 9 bases and J by 5 bases, with 7 bases of the junction left unmatched. The germline V gene encodes CDR1 SGHRS and CDR2 YFSETQ. The DNA of the CDR3 is TGCGCCACCCGGACAGGGGGGAGTACTGAAGCTTTCTTT. It specifies CATRTGGSTEAFF. Filled out from reference TRBV5-1 and TRBJ1-1, the complete variable domain reads KAGVTQTPRYLIKTRGQQVTLSCSPISGHRSVSWYQQTPGQGLQFLFEYFSETQRNKGNFPGRFSGRQFSNSRSEMNVSTLELGDSALYLCATRTGGSTEAFFGQGTRLTVV.

This chain connects TRBV4-3 to TRBJ1-3; 8 nucleotides line up with TRBD1. This CDR3 spans 16 amino acids. From germline, CDR1 is LGHNA and CDR2 YSLEER. V was clipped by 2 bases and J by 2 bases; unmatched bases: 5. The CDR3 sequence is CASSQTTGEAGNTIYF. The CDR3 nucleotides read TGCGCCAGCAGCCAAACGACAGGGGAGGCTGGAAACACCATATATTTT.

V usage is TRBV24-1 and J usage is TRBJ2-7, with 9 nucleotides matching TRBD1. Unmatched junction bases numbered 8, after V lost 6 bases and J lost 9 bases. CDR3 length: 13 residues. Germline-derived CDR1 and CDR2 are KGHDR and SFDVKD. The CDR3 spells CATSTEGQGAQYF. Here the CDR3 DNA reads TGTGCCACCAGTACTGAGGGACAGGGAGCGCAGTACTTC.

The chain combines TRBV7-2 with TRBJ1-6; D is undetermined. The CDR3 loop spans 17 amino acids. V was cut by 5 bases and J by 8 bases, with 22 bases left in between. Looked up from germline, CDR1 is SGHTA and CDR2 is FQGNSA. The DNA of the CDR3 is TGTGCCAGCAGCGAAATAACACTCAACCAGGCGTATTCACCCCTCCACTTT. Translated: CASSEITLNQAYSPLHF.

V gene TRBV19 combines with J gene TRBJ2-1; perhaps TRBD1 as D (5 bases). Germline CDR1 LNHDA, CDR2 SQIVND (reference sequence). The CDR3 length is 12 residues. V lost 9 bases, J lost 4 bases, and 10 bases lay in between. This chain's CDR3 is CASKDTYNEQFF. CDR3 DNA: TGTGCCAGCAAGGACACATACAATGAGCAGTTCTTC.

The chain has TRBV3-1 (or the pseudogene TRBV3-2) and TRBJ2-1, with 8 bases identical to TRBD2. This CDR3 comprises 15 residues. Germline loops: CDR1 LGHDT, CDR2 YNNKEL (reference sequence). The junction had 6 bases not matched to a gene; V was cut back by 1 base and J by 7 bases. CDR3 sequence: CASSQVYSGINEQFF. DNA for the CDR3: TGTGCCAGCAGCCAAGTTTATAGCGGGATAAATGAGCAGTTCTTC.

The chain recombines TRBV2 with TRBJ2-5; D is perhaps TRBD2 (5 bases). The V and J ends lost 5 bases and 2 bases respectively, with 6 bases between them. This CDR3 comprises 12 residues. Germline assignment: CDR1 SNHLY and CDR2 FYNNEI. This CDR3 is CASSSGQETQYF. The CDR3 DNA follows: TGTGCCAGCAGTAGCGGTCAAGAGACCCAGTACTTC.

The chain joins TRBV6-5 to TRBJ2-1; D is unresolved. This CDR3 region has 15 residues. The germline CDR1 and CDR2 sequences are MNHEY and SVGAGI. V was clipped by 0 bases and J by 6 bases, with 12 bases between them. As DNA, the CDR3 is TGTGCCAGCAGTTACTCGAATCCCAGTTCCAATGAGCAGTTCTTC. Its translation is CASSYSNPSSNEQFF.

The chain has TRBV6-6 and TRBJ2-7; TRBD2 matches at 10 bases. The J segment lost 2 bases and the V segment lost 5 bases, leaving 15 bases of the junction unmatched. The CDR3 covers 18 residues. Germline loops: CDR1 MNHNY, CDR2 SVGAGI (reference sequence). The CDR3 nucleotides are TGTGCCAGCAGTCGACAGGGTCAGAGCGGGAGGGAAGCCTACGAGCAGTACTTC. It codes for CASSRQGQSGREAYEQYF.

The chain couples TRBV7-8 to TRBJ2-2; 7 bases line up with TRBD2. With V trimmed by 0 bases and J by 4 bases, 8 bases remained unmatched. Germline V CDR1 and CDR2: SGHVS, FQNEAQ. This CDR3 is 17 amino acids long. As DNA, the CDR3 is TGTGCCAGCAGCTTAGCTGGTAGCGGGCTCCTCACCGGGGAGCTGTTTTTT. Translated, it gives CASSLAGSGLLTGELFF. Based on the CDR3 plus reference TRBV7-8 and TRBJ2-2, the full variable domain is GAGVSQSPRYKVAKRGQDVALRCDPISGHVSLFWYQQALGQGPEFLTYFQNEAQLDKSGLPSDRFFAERPEGSVSTLKIQRTQQEDSAVYLCASSLAGSGLLTGELFFGEGSRLTVL.

The chain recombines TRBV4-3 with TRBJ2-7; 8 bases line up with TRBD2. V shed 0 bases, J shed 4 bases, and the junction held 14 bases outside the gene matches. The CDR3 loop spans 18 amino acids. CDR1 and CDR2 (germline): LGHNA, YSLEER. CDR3 nucleotide sequence: TGCGCCAGCAGCCAAGAAACAGCGGGAGTCCATATTGTTTACGAGCAGTACTTC. Residues: CASSQETAGVHIVYEQYF.

This chain links TRBV21-1 with TRBJ2-2; the table's D gene call, TRBD2, was not cross checked with the DNA. TRBV21-1 is given as a pseudogene. This CDR3 contains 22 residues. The CDR3 sequence is CASSKVGTSGLLPSFNTGELFF. The CDR3 DNA follows: TGTGCCAGCAGCAAAGTTGGGACTAGCGGCCTACTTCCTTCCTTTAACACCGGGGAGCTGTTTTTT.

The gene calls are TRBV3-1 (or the pseudogene TRBV3-2) and TRBJ2-4; 7 nucleotides align to TRBD2. The CDR3 is 17 residues long. CDR1 LGHDT and CDR2 YNNKEL come from the germline V gene (reference sequence). The J segment lost 0 bases and the V segment lost 0 bases, leaving 5 bases of the junction unmatched. The DNA for the CDR3 is TGTGCCAGCAGCCAAGAGCGGGGGTCTCTAGCCAAAAACATTCAGTACTTC. It specifies CASSQERGSLAKNIQYF.

The chain combines TRBV30 with TRBJ2-5; weak D call: TRBD1 (6 bases). Looked up from germline, CDR1 is GTSNPN and CDR2 is SVGIG (reference sequence). The CDR3 length is 13 residues. Trimming pared 3 bases from V and 4 bases from J, leaving 12 bases between. CDR3 DNA sequence: TGTGCCTGGAGGGCAGGGGTTCGAGAGACCCAGTACTTC. It is translated as CAWRAGVRETQYF.

The rearrangement joins TRBV3-1 (or the pseudogene TRBV3-2) to TRBJ2-7; maybe TRBD2 (6 bases). Germline V gene lookup returns CDR1 LGHDT and CDR2 YNNKEL (reference sequence). Trimming removed 6 bases at V and 3 bases at J, with 12 bases between. The CDR3 is made up of 13 amino acids. CDR3 coding DNA: TGTGCCAGCAGGGGGACTGGCGTCTACGAGCAGTACTTC. Translation gives CASRGTGVYEQYF.

The rearrangement joins TRBV19 to TRBJ1-3, with D perhaps matching TRBD1 (5 bases). Looked up from germline, CDR1 is LNHDA and CDR2 is SQIVND (reference sequence). The V and J ends lost 5 bases and 0 bases respectively, with 11 bases between them. CDR3 length equals 15 residues. CDR3 nucleotides: TGTGCCAGTAGTTTCCGACAGTCCTCTGGAAACACCATATATTTT. Residues: CASSFRQSSGNTIYF.

J is TRBJ1-1 and V is TRBV4-3, with D uncertain. CDR1 and CDR2 (germline): LGHNA, YSLEER. The CDR3 is 15 residues long. The germline V and J ends were trimmed by 0 bases and 0 bases, with 8 bases remaining between them. CDR3 in DNA: TGCGCCAGCAGCCAAGATCTCAGGATGAACACTGAAGCTTTCTTT. It codes for CASSQDLRMNTEAFF.

The rearrangement links TRBV13 to TRBJ1-1; 10 bases are a match to TRBD1. Trimming removed 5 bases from V and 0 bases from J; junction bases left unmatched: 6. Germline V gene lookup returns CDR1 PRHDT and CDR2 FYEKMQ (reference sequence). The CDR3 is 16 amino acids. For the CDR3, the DNA is TGTGCCAGCAGCGATTTGACAGGGGGCGTGAACACTGAAGCTTTCTTT. As protein: CASSDLTGGVNTEAFF.

The V and J genes are TRBV7-2 and TRBJ2-2; tentatively, D is TRBD1 (6 bases). The CDR3 sequence is 16 residues long. V gave up 5 bases and J gave up 0 bases, with 13 bases separating them. The V gene's germline CDR1 is SGHTA and CDR2 FQGNSA. CDR3 loop: CASSQGSMANTGELFF. The CDR3 coding sequence is TGTGCCAGCAGCCAGGGGTCCATGGCGAACACCGGGGAGCTGTTTTTT.

The chain carries TRBV6-6 and TRBJ2-7, with 9 bases lining up with TRBD2. The CDR3 runs 15 residues. The germline V gene has CDR1 MNHNY and CDR2 SVGAGI (reference sequence). The J segment lost 6 bases and the V segment lost 2 bases, leaving 8 bases of the junction unmatched. CDR3 coding DNA: TGTGCCAGCAGTTACCTCGCTAGCGGGACTGCCGAGCAGTACTTC. The encoded protein is CASSYLASGTAEQYF.

This clone occurred once. The V and J genes are TRBV5-4 and TRBJ2-1; D possibly corresponds to TRBD1 (7 bases). CDR3 length: 15 amino acids. V lost 4 bases and J 2 bases, leaving 13 bases between the germline ends. The germline V gene encodes CDR1 SGHNT and CDR2 YYREEE (reference sequence). The CDR3 reads CASSPGGQTYNEQFF. The CDR3, as DNA: TGTGCCAGCAGCCCAGGGGGGCAGACCTACAATGAGCAGTTCTTC.

The V gene is TRBV29-1, the J gene TRBJ2-5, with a weak D call TRBD2 (5 bases). With 4 bases removed from V and 4 bases from J, the gap between germline ends came to 10 bases. CDR1 and CDR2 (germline): SQVTM, ANQGSEA. This CDR3 is built from 12 residues. The CDR3 DNA follows: TGCAGCGTTGCTGACGGGATAGAGACCCAGTACTTC. Its translation is CSVADGIETQYF.

The chain recombines TRBV6-2 or TRBV6-3 with TRBJ1-1; no clear D gene. Between the trimmed V and J ends, which lost 4 bases and 5 bases, there was a span of 8 bases. This CDR3 contains 12 residues. Germline CDR1 reads MNHEY; CDR2 reads SVGEGT. The chain's CDR3 is CASSSHFTEAFF. CDR3 coding DNA: TGTGCCAGCAGTTCCCACTTTACTGAAGCTTTCTTT.

The V and J genes are TRBV6-5 and TRBJ1-1; weak D call: TRBD1 (5 bases). V gave up 0 bases and J gave up 3 bases, with 11 bases separating them. Germline V gene sequence: CDR1 MNHEY, CDR2 SVGAGI. CDR3 length: 15 amino acids. The DNA for the CDR3 is TGTGCCAGCAGTTACTCGCTAGGGGTGGACACTGAAGCTTTCTTT. Protein: CASSYSLGVDTEAFF.

The rearrangement uses TRBV5-1 and TRBJ1-5, with D perhaps TRBD1 (5 bases). Per germline, CDR1 SGHRS and CDR2 YFSETQ. V was cut by 2 bases and J by 3 bases, with 12 bases left in between. This CDR3 contains 15 residues. As DNA, the CDR3 is TGCGCCAGCAGCTTTCAAGGCAGGGCCAATCAGCCCCAGCATTTT. Translation gives CASSFQGRANQPQHF. The full variable domain, its missing parts supplied by reference TRBV5-1 and TRBJ1-5, is KAGVTQTPRYLIKTRGQQVTLSCSPISGHRSVSWYQQTPGQGLQFLFEYFSETQRNKGNFPGRFSGRQFSNSRSEMNVSTLELGDSALYLCASSFQGRANQPQHFGDGTRLSIL.

This chain joins TRBV28 and TRBJ1-2, with 8 nucleotides matching TRBD1. Looked up from germline, CDR1 is MDHEN and CDR2 is SYDVKM. J was trimmed by 6 bases and V by 7 bases; bases with no gene match: 7. The CDR3 extends over 13 amino acids. The CDR3 nucleotides are TGTGCCAGCACCCGAGGACAGGGCGATGGCTACACCTTC. Residues: CASTRGQGDGYTF.

V is TRBV28 and J is TRBJ1-2; TRBD1 matches at 11 bases. Germline CDR1 MDHEN, CDR2 SYDVKM. This CDR3 is built from 14 residues. The junction had 8 bases not matched to a gene; V was cut back by 6 bases and J by 8 bases. The CDR3 region is CASRTGQGDVGYTF. The DNA for the CDR3 is TGTGCCAGCAGGACGGGACAGGGGGATGTGGGCTACACCTTC.

The chain employs TRBV10-3 and TRBJ2-1; tentatively, D is TRBD2 (7 bases). The V gene lost 9 bases and the J gene lost 2 bases, with 14 bases spanning the gap. CDR1 and CDR2 (germline): ENHRY, SYGVKD. CDR3 length: 14 residues. The CDR3 bases are TGTGCCATGGGGGGGCGGGCGGCCTACAATGAGCAGTTCTTC. This sequence encodes CAMGGRAAYNEQFF.